The clone carrying this T cell receptor (beta chain) was observed a few times. This specimen comes from a study of T-cell reconstitution after alpha-beta-depleted transplantation in children. Germline V gene data show CDR1 as MNHEY and CDR2 as SVGEGT. Trimming cost V 5 bases and J 13 bases; bases outside gene matches: 9. CDR3 size: 15 residues. Preparation of the TCRbeta library involved a method that used unique molecular identifiers. TCRdb fed the PCR reads into MiXCR, producing one record per CDR3 protein. Here the sample spans about 610,000 distinct CDR3 sequences, over 9.5% being singletons. The sample consisted of PBMCs from the stem cell graft donor, taken from the stem cell graft. The receptor comes from a human donor who donated a stem cell graft to a child with acute myeloid leukemia. This chain joins TRBV6-2 or TRBV6-3 and TRBJ2-1; 15 bases line up with TRBD2. CDR3 in amino acids: CASSRQRTSGRGQFF. As DNA, the CDR3 is TGTGCCAGCAGTCGGCAGAGGACTAGCGGGAGGGGTCAGTTCTTC.